The next 25 T cell receptor beta chains were all read from a single sample in a study of cytomegalovirus exposure and HLA in healthy donors. PCR was performed using 60 Vbeta and 13 Jbeta primers. Data came from immunoSEQ multiplex PCR; TCRdb stores just in-frame clones and leaves some out. The repertoire holds 43,000 or so clones, with approximately 80% as singletons. The sample was PBMCs. The receptors derive from a man aged 25-45 years in good health and CMV-seronegative.

This sequence joins TRBV5-1 and TRBJ2-5; 12 bases are shared with TRBD2. The junction had 6 bases not matched to a gene; V was cut back by 9 bases and J by 3 bases. The CDR3 has 14 residues. Looked up from germline, CDR1 is SGHRS and CDR2 is YFSETQ. For the CDR3, the DNA is TGCGCCACCCGAAGACTAGCGGGGGAAGAGACCCAGTACTTC. It codes for CATRRLAGEETQYF.

Here the CDR3 reads CASSQGSRWPSGLKETQYF. The CDR3 DNA is TGTGCCAGCAGCCAAGGGTCTCGTTGGCCTAGCGGCCTAAAAGAGACCCAGTACTTC. The J gene is TRBJ2-5, the V gene TRBV4-2, with TRBD2 matching 7 bases. The CDR3 spans 19 residues. Losses at the gene ends were 1 base for V and 3 bases for J; bases not matched to a gene: 17. Germline lookup yields CDR1 LGHNA and CDR2 YNFKEQ.

The chain has TRBV30 and TRBJ2-5; the match to TRBD1 covers 8 bases. There are 15 residues in the CDR3. V was clipped by 4 bases and J by 1 base; unmatched bases: 8. CDR1 and CDR2 (germline): GTSNPN, SVGIG (reference sequence). CDR3 region: CAWTYLGQAQETQYF. The CDR3 DNA reads TGTGCCTGGACCTACCTGGGACAGGCCCAAGAGACCCAGTACTTC.

This clone was observed a single time. The rearrangement joins TRBV4-3 to TRBJ2-7; 12 nucleotides agree with TRBD2. In germline, CDR1 is LGHNA, CDR2 YSLEER. This CDR3 region has 18 residues. V dropped 0 bases and J dropped 3; count of bases not matched to a gene: 9. CDR3 coding DNA: TGCGCCAGCAGCCAAGATTCTAGCGGGAGGGCCAGAATCTACGAGCAGTACTTC. It specifies CASSQDSSGRARIYEQYF.

V gene TRBV12-5 combines with J gene TRBJ2-5; TRBD1 agrees at 9 bases. The CDR3 has 15 amino acids. CDR1 LGHNT and CDR2 FRNRAP come from the germline V gene. The J segment lost 5 bases and the V segment lost 6 bases, leaving 10 bases of the junction unmatched. CDR3 nucleotide sequence: TGTGCTAGTGGACCTGATACAGGGGGCGCGGAGACCCAGTACTTC. Translation gives CASGPDTGGAETQYF.

The rearrangement uses TRBV11-2 and TRBJ2-1, with a tentative D call TRBD1 (6 bases). CDR1 and CDR2 from the germline V gene are SGHAT and FQNNGV. CDR3 size: 13 residues. Trimming cost V 4 bases and J 10 bases, with 14 bases left between them. Here the CDR3 DNA reads TGTGCCAGCAGCTCACGGACCCAGGGGGAGCAGTTCTTC. Its translation: CASSSRTQGEQFF.

The sample holds one count of this clone. This chain connects TRBV7-9 to TRBJ1-4; D remains ambiguous. The V and J ends lost 3 bases and 8 bases respectively, with 13 bases between them. The CDR3 contains 14 residues. Looked up from germline, CDR1 is SEHNR and CDR2 is FQNEAQ (reference sequence). Here the CDR3 DNA reads TGTGCCAGCAGCTTTTTAGGGAGAGAAGAAAAACTGTTTTTT. Translation gives CASSFLGREEKLFF.

Here the CDR3 DNA reads TGTGCCAGCAGCCTGGACAGGGGCAATGAAAAACTGTTTTTT. Translating it yields CASSLDRGNEKLFF. The gene calls are TRBV11-2 and TRBJ1-4; 9 nucleotides match TRBD1. The CDR3 length is 14 residues. CDR1 is SGHAT, CDR2 FQNNGV, per germline. V gave up 5 bases and J gave up 5 bases; unmatched junction bases: 3.

The V call is TRBV11-2, the J call TRBJ2-4, with a tentative D call TRBD1 (6 bases). V shed 4 bases and J shed 0 bases, with 19 bases lying between them. Per germline, CDR1 SGHAT and CDR2 FQNNGV. The CDR3 covers 18 residues. CDR3 nucleotide sequence: TGTGCCAGCAGCTCACAGGGACCCACGGCCCTAGCCAAAAACATTCAGTACTTC. Protein product: CASSSQGPTALAKNIQYF.

The chain has TRBV28 and TRBJ2-5, with a possible D match to TRBD1 (5 bases). The germline V gene has CDR1 MDHEN and CDR2 SYDVKM. V shed 10 bases and J shed 3 bases, with 15 bases lying between them. The CDR3 extends over 13 amino acids. CDR3 nucleotides: TGTGCCACCGATAGGGGCCTGGAAGAGACCCAGTACTTC. Translating it yields CATDRGLEETQYF.

The genes are TRBV5-1 and TRBJ2-1, with 10 bases identical to TRBD2. The germline CDR1 and CDR2 sequences are SGHRS and YFSETQ. The junction had 0 bases not matched to a gene; V was cut back by 0 bases and J by 3 bases. CDR3 length equals 15 residues. DNA of the CDR3: TGCGCCAGCAGCTTGGGGACTAGCGGCTACAATGAGCAGTTCTTC. Translating gives CASSLGTSGYNEQFF.

The V and J genes are TRBV5-1 and TRBJ1-3; 7 nucleotides match TRBD1. This CDR3 region has 17 residues. Per germline, CDR1 SGHRS and CDR2 YFSETQ. The V gene end was trimmed by 0 bases and the J gene end by 2 bases; junction bases not matched to a gene: 8. The CDR3 DNA sequence: TGCGCCAGCAGCTTGGTGGGACAGACATCAACTGGAAACACCATATATTTT. It yields the protein CASSLVGQTSTGNTIYF. Complete variable domain (other parts from reference TRBV5-1 and TRBJ1-3): KAGVTQTPRYLIKTRGQQVTLSCSPISGHRSVSWYQQTPGQGLQFLFEYFSETQRNKGNFPGRFSGRQFSNSRSEMNVSTLELGDSALYLCASSLVGQTSTGNTIYFGEGSWLTVV.

The genes are TRBV30 and TRBJ1-4, with 8 bases that match TRBD1. Losses at the gene ends were 5 bases for V and 3 bases for J; bases not matched to a gene: 2. The CDR3 runs 13 residues. Germline V gene sequence: CDR1 GTSNPN, CDR2 SVGIG (reference sequence). The DNA of the CDR3 is TGTGCCTGGGACAGGGGCTCTAATGAAAAACTGTTTTTT. It yields the protein CAWDRGSNEKLFF.

This chain joins TRBV7-9 and TRBJ2-3; 9 bases align to TRBD2. Germline V gives CDR1 SEHNR, CDR2 FQNEAQ (reference sequence). This CDR3 has 18 amino acids. V was pared by 5 bases and J by 1 base, with 13 bases of the junction left unmatched. The DNA for the CDR3 is TGTGCCAGCAGCCCCTTTGGGGGTGGGACTAGCCGCACAGATACGCAGTATTTT. Its translation is CASSPFGGGTSRTDTQYF. The entire variable domain, with the rest obtained from reference TRBV7-9 and TRBJ2-3, is as follows: DTGVSQNPRHKITKRGQNVTFRCDPISEHNRLYWYRQTLGQGPEFLTYFQNEAQLEKSRLLSDRFSAERPKGSFSTLEIQRTEQGDSAMYLCASSPFGGGTSRTDTQYFGPGTRLTVL.

V gene TRBV5-1 combines with J gene TRBJ2-5; TRBD2 matches 8 bases. V lost 3 bases to trimming and J lost 7 bases; unmatched junction nucleotides: 11. Germline CDR1 is SGHRS and CDR2 is YFSETQ. The CDR3 loop spans 15 amino acids. CDR3: CASSSTQRELGTQYF. The CDR3 bases are TGCGCCAGCAGCTCTACTCAGCGGGAGTTAGGGACCCAGTACTTC.

The chain employs TRBV28 and TRBJ2-1; no reliable D call. Trimming cost V 4 bases and J 0 bases, with 16 bases left between them. Germline lookup yields CDR1 MDHEN and CDR2 SYDVKM. There are 17 residues in the CDR3. CDR3 residues: CASSSPLSSSSYNEQFF. CDR3 DNA: TGTGCCAGCAGTTCCCCCCTTTCTAGTTCCTCCTACAATGAGCAGTTCTTC.

V gene TRBV5-8 combines with J gene TRBJ1-2, with a tentative D call TRBD1 (5 bases). Looked up from germline, CDR1 is SGHTS and CDR2 is YDEGEE. This CDR3 has 11 amino acids. The V end was cut by 8 bases, the J end by 9 bases, with 14 bases between. The CDR3 reads CASSRDSSYTF. CDR3 coding DNA: TGTGCCAGTTCGAGGGACTCTAGCTACACCTTC.

This clone was seen once. V gene TRBV6-5 combines with J gene TRBJ2-1; 7 nucleotides line up with TRBD2. The germline gives CDR1 MNHEY, CDR2 SVGAGI. CDR3 length: 15 amino acids. V dropped 6 bases and J dropped 0; count of bases not matched to a gene: 5. The CDR3 DNA reads TGTGCCAGCAGGCGAGCGGGGTCCTCCTACAATGAGCAGTTCTTC. Amino acid sequence: CASRRAGSSYNEQFF.

This chain connects TRBV5-5 to TRBJ1-2; 8 bases map to TRBD1. Per germline, CDR1 SGHKS and CDR2 YYEKEE (reference sequence). The CDR3 consists of 16 residues. With 4 bases clipped from V and 6 bases from J, the junction kept 14 bases outside the gene matches. The CDR3 DNA reads as TGTGCCAGCAGCATGGGGCCCCAGGGGGCTAGAGATGGCTACACCTTC. Translation: CASSMGPQGARDGYTF.

The CDR3 reads CASISQGGGTDTQYF. The CDR3 coding sequence is TGTGCCAGCATATCACAGGGTGGGGGCACAGATACGCAGTATTTT. The chain carries TRBV6-6 and TRBJ2-3; TRBD1 is a possible D gene (6 bases). V was shortened by 7 bases and J by 1 base, with 15 bases between the two germline ends. The CDR3 spans 15 residues. Per germline, CDR1 MNHNY and CDR2 SVGAGI (reference sequence).

The V gene is TRBV5-6, the J gene TRBJ2-7, with D possibly matching TRBD2 (5 bases). V dropped 0 bases and J dropped 5 bases, with 12 bases sitting between them. Per germline, CDR1 SGHDT and CDR2 YYEEEE. This CDR3 contains 14 residues. Here the CDR3 reads CASSLAGTSHEQYF. The CDR3 DNA reads TGTGCCAGCAGCTTGGCGGGAACTTCCCACGAGCAGTACTTC. Full variable domain (remainder filled in from reference TRBV5-6 and TRBJ2-7): DAGVTQSPTHLIKTRGQQVTLRCSPKSGHDTVSWYQQALGQGPQFIFQYYEEEERQRGNFPDRFSGHQFPNYSSELNVNALLLGDSALYLCASSLAGTSHEQYFGPGTRLTVT.

The chain links TRBV21-1 to TRBJ2-2; the tabulated D call, TRBD2, remains unverified against the DNA. TRBV21-1 is a pseudogene. The CDR3 runs to 15 residues. CDR3 region: CASSGLGGVTGELFF. The CDR3 nucleotides read TGTGCCAGCAGCGGACTCGGAGGGGTGACCGGGGAGCTGTTTTTT.

Concerning this clone: One end of the junction varies from germline; a read error may be responsible. The V call is TRBV7-9, the J call TRBJ2-3, with a tentative D call TRBD2 (6 bases). The CDR3 is 15 residues long. Germline loops: CDR1 SEHNR, CDR2 FQNEAQ (reference sequence). CDR3 DNA sequence: TGTTCCAGCAGCTTAGAAGCTAGCGGCACAGATACGCAGTATTTT. Translating it yields CSSSLEASGTDTQYF.

This chain uses TRBV6-5 with TRBJ1-5; TRBD1 is a possible D gene (5 bases). Germline values: CDR1 MNHEY, CDR2 SVGAGI. V was pared by 0 bases and J by 1 base, with 7 bases between. This CDR3 spans 15 amino acids. The CDR3 DNA follows: TGTGCCAGCAGTTACTCCCCAGGGAGCAATCAGCCCCAGCATTTT. Translated, it gives CASSYSPGSNQPQHF.

The chain combines TRBV27 with TRBJ1-5, with TRBD1 matching over 7 bases. J was trimmed by 2 bases and V by 3 bases; bases with no gene match: 4. There are 15 residues in the CDR3. Germline V CDR1 and CDR2: MNHEY, SMNVEV (reference sequence). CDR3 loop: CASSFTGARNQPQHF. The CDR3 bases are TGTGCCAGCAGTTTTACAGGGGCACGCAATCAGCCCCAGCATTTT.